This TCR beta chain stems from a study of blood T cell repertoires in COVID-19. Here immunoSEQ multiplex PCR was the method, and the copy in TCRdb shows in-frame clones only, minus some. Of over 130,000 clones listed, about four fifths are singletons. Of note for this clone: Other DNA sequences within the sample encode an identical CDR3.

The V gene end was trimmed by 0 bases and the J gene end by 6 bases; junction bases not matched to a gene: 9. This CDR3 has 17 amino acids. Germline V gene lookup returns CDR1 LNHDA and CDR2 SQIVND (reference sequence). The sequence was obtained from a man between 65 and 79 years old with acute or convalescent COVID-19. The chain has TRBV19 and TRBJ2-2; 8 nucleotides agree with TRBD2. The sample was peripheral blood. The CDR3 DNA sequence: TGTGCCAGTAGTATAGATCGGGGCGGGGGGCCCCCCGGGGAGCTGTTTTTT. Its protein is CASSIDRGGGPPGELFF.